This T cell receptor (beta chain) was documented in a study of tumor and adjacent non-tumor tissue in lung cancer. This clonotype came up once. The antigen is unknown. Regarding the study as a whole: Normal lung showed higher cumulative top 100 clone frequency than tumor.

The template was RNA from unsorted bulk tissue. Distant lung tissue was collected more than 3 cm away from the tumor edge. Newly diagnosed lung cancer patients had thoracic surgery in China, August–November 2014, without prior chemotherapy. J was trimmed by 7 bases and V by 6 bases; bases with no gene match: 12. Per the germline V gene, CDR1 is MNHEY and CDR2 is SVGAGI. This CDR3 contains 16 residues. The library came from three nested PCR rounds adapted from ARM-PCR protocols. TCRdb recomputed calls from the multiplex PCR reads with MiXCR, one row per CDR3 protein. The table shows 94,000 or so distinct CDR3 sequences, with 76% occurring only once.

The TCR was taken from a woman aged 45-65 years with non-small cell lung cancer. Material for sequencing was distant non-tumor lung tissue. V is TRBV6-5 and J is TRBJ2-1; 10 bases line up with TRBD2. CDR3: CASSSEAGGPQNEQFF. In DNA, the CDR3 is TGTGCCAGCAGCTCAGAAGCGGGAGGGCCGCAGAATGAGCAGTTCTTC.